This is a list of T cell receptor beta chains from one sample in a study of T cell responses to AZD1222 COVID-19 vaccine. TCRdb's table, derived via immunoSEQ multiplex PCR, lists solely in-frame clones and lacks some. The sample lists about 120,000 clones, 85% to 90% occurring once. The sample was peripheral blood, taken 28 days after the second AZD1222 dose. These receptors all stem from an adult who received the AZD1222 COVID-19 vaccine. Both conserved end residues are part of each CDR3.

TRBV2 | CASSVGPQSYNEQFF
TRBV28 | CASSLPNHREVRAFF
TRBV10-3 | CAITLGLSGYEQYF
TRBV6-2/TRBV6-3 | CASSPDGWQPQHF
TRBV6-5 | CACSSTGDGYTF
TRBV12-3/TRBV12-4 | CASKTGADYGYTF
TRBV7-7 | CASSRGLAATGELFF
TRBV4-2 | CASSLNYEQYF
TRBV7-8 | CASSLLGDGNQPQHF
TRBV5-1 | CASSRGGYSNTGELFF
TRBV3-1/TRBV3-2 | CASSHLPGLAEETQYF
TRBV27 | CASSWIGTGDEKLFF
TRBV18 | CASSPTGSDQPQHF
TRBV9 | CASSVEDRGTETQYF
TRBV19 | CASSIEGSPYEQYF
TRBV6-5 | CASNGPGADTQYF
TRBV9 | CASSVQGGMNTEAFF
TRBV3-1/TRBV3-2 | CASSQDHRPEDTQYF
TRBV19 | CASSISGDFDNQPQHF
TRBV29-1 | CSVNRVVNTEAFF
TRBV19 | CASRRTSGSSEQFF
TRBV20-1 | CSASFHSYEQYF
TRBV7-6 | CASSLVGGVRYGYTF
TRBV12-3/TRBV12-4 | CASSQDRQETQYF
TRBV12-3/TRBV12-4 | CASSSNREYEQYF
TRBV4-1 | CASSRDGGPGSNSPLHF
TRBV2 | CASKYGLAGEIQETQYF
TRBV6-5 | CASLQIGGGTGELFF
TRBV9 | CASSATGLSGNTIYF
TRBV6-5 | CASSYSGGINSPLHF
TRBV19 | CASSPDLNTGELFF
TRBV18 | CASSPPGTGHNEQFF
TRBV3-1/TRBV3-2 | CASSLLMNRGSYGYTF
TRBV24-1 | CATSDLWRLWNTEAFF
TRBV5-4 | CASSPTSGEDAVYEQYF
TRBV2 | CASSERVVMYF
TRBV20-1 | CSARDRETQYF
TRBV10-3 | CAISESLAGGRNEQFF
TRBV30 | CAWSVTTDTQYF
TRBV10-3 | CAISERTGVNTQYF
TRBV24-1 | CATSDSGFSGYTF
TRBV14 | CASSPEYQETQYF
TRBV20-1 | CSATSGQGYF
TRBV4-2 | CASTAGGRKGDTQYF
TRBV27 | CASAQGIHQETQYF
TRBV5-1 | CASSPTGTGVYGYTF
TRBV9 | CASSSSLGDSGNTIYF
TRBV25-1 | CASRGTAETQYF
TRBV5-1 | CASSLVAQGVHEQYF
TRBV7-8 | CASSYEGVGTEAFF
TRBV4-1 | CASSQEWDQPQHF
TRBV27 | CASSGGQWAEKLFF
TRBV2 | CASSEARGTNIQYF